Presented here are 17 T cell receptor beta chains from one specimen sequenced in a study of blood T cell repertoires in COVID-19. Generated by immunoSEQ multiplex PCR, the TCRdb table keeps only in-frame clones and is missing some. Of 40,000 or so clones listed, roughly 81% are singletons. The specimen was peripheral blood. The receptors come from a woman in her seventies with acute or convalescent COVID-19.

The chain employs TRBV7-8 and TRBJ1-1; 7 nucleotides align to TRBD1. The CDR3 extends over 14 amino acids. V shed 8 bases and J 1 base; nucleotides not matched to a gene: 7. CDR1 SGHVS and CDR2 FQNEAQ come from the germline V gene. CDR3 region: CASGTGAWNTEAFF. The CDR3, as DNA: TGTGCCAGCGGCACAGGGGCTTGGAACACTGAAGCTTTCTTT. Drawing the rest from reference TRBV7-8 and TRBJ1-1, the complete variable domain is GAGVSQSPRYKVAKRGQDVALRCDPISGHVSLFWYQQALGQGPEFLTYFQNEAQLDKSGLPSDRFFAERPEGSVSTLKIQRTQQEDSAVYLCASGTGAWNTEAFFGQGTRLTVV.

The gene calls are TRBV4-1 and TRBJ1-2, with D maybe TRBD1 (6 bases). V lost 3 bases, J lost 8 bases, and 13 bases lay in between. Looked up from germline, CDR1 is MGHRA and CDR2 is YSYEKL. This CDR3 contains 13 residues. CDR3 sequence reads: CASSQTGEVGYTF. The DNA for the CDR3 is TGCGCCAGCAGCCAGACAGGAGAAGTGGGCTACACCTTC.

This chain links TRBV5-1 with TRBJ1-1; D remains ambiguous. This CDR3 region has 13 residues. V lost 5 bases to trimming and J lost 2 bases, with 10 bases between them. Germline assignment: CDR1 SGHRS and CDR2 YFSETQ. In nucleotides, the CDR3 is TGCGCCAGCAGACAGACGATTAACACTGAAGCTTTCTTT. Protein product: CASRQTINTEAFF. The whole variable domain, filled in from reference TRBV5-1 and TRBJ1-1, reads KAGVTQTPRYLIKTRGQQVTLSCSPISGHRSVSWYQQTPGQGLQFLFEYFSETQRNKGNFPGRFSGRQFSNSRSEMNVSTLELGDSALYLCASRQTINTEAFFGQGTRLTVV.

V and J are TRBV7-3 and TRBJ2-2; the match to TRBD2 covers 10 bases. The V segment lost 5 bases and the J segment 3 bases; nucleotides outside the gene matches: 3. CDR1 is SGHTA and CDR2 is FQGTGA in the germline V gene. CDR3 length: 15 residues. The CDR3 DNA reads TGTGCCAGCAGCGAGCGGGGGGGCTACACCGGGGAGCTGTTTTTT. This translates into CASSERGGYTGELFF.

V is TRBV13 and J is TRBJ1-4, with D perhaps matching TRBD1 (6 bases). The CDR3 has 18 residues. Germline V gives CDR1 PRHDT, CDR2 FYEKMQ (reference sequence). The V end was cut by 4 bases, the J end by 3 bases, with 21 bases between. The CDR3 sequence: CASSSRITGFPANEKLFF. The CDR3 region has the DNA TGTGCCAGCAGCTCTAGAATCACAGGGTTTCCGGCTAATGAAAAACTGTTTTTT.

This chain links TRBV6-5 with TRBJ2-7; weak D call: TRBD1 (6 bases). Trimming pared 6 bases from V and 3 bases from J, leaving 12 bases between. Per germline, CDR1 MNHEY and CDR2 SVGAGI. The CDR3 is 13 residues long. The CDR3 loop is CASSNREFYEQYF. CDR3 DNA sequence: TGTGCCAGCAGCAACAGGGAATTCTACGAGCAGTACTTC.

V is TRBV3-1 (or the pseudogene TRBV3-2) and J is TRBJ2-3, with TRBD2 identical over 7 bases. CDR1 LGHDT and CDR2 YNNKEL come from the germline V gene (reference sequence). V gave up 10 bases and J gave up 6 bases; unmatched junction bases: 10. The CDR3 loop spans 13 amino acids. Written as DNA, the CDR3 is TGTGCCACCGGGACTACCGATCCCGATACGCAGTATTTT. Translating gives CATGTTDPDTQYF.

The chain employs TRBV5-1 and TRBJ1-1; tentative D call: TRBD1 (5 bases). Germline V gene data show CDR1 as SGHRS and CDR2 as YFSETQ. CDR3 size: 15 residues. Deletions cut 0 bases from V and 6 bases from J, with 15 bases between. The CDR3 spells CASSLAGSRAPEAFF. The CDR3 DNA reads as TGCGCCAGCAGCTTGGCCGGGTCCAGGGCTCCTGAAGCTTTCTTT. Full variable domain (outside the CDR3, taken from reference TRBV5-1 and TRBJ1-1): KAGVTQTPRYLIKTRGQQVTLSCSPISGHRSVSWYQQTPGQGLQFLFEYFSETQRNKGNFPGRFSGRQFSNSRSEMNVSTLELGDSALYLCASSLAGSRAPEAFFGQGTRLTVV.

The rearrangement links TRBV7-9 to TRBJ2-7; tentatively, D is TRBD1 (6 bases). V lost 5 bases and J 1 base, leaving 15 bases between the germline ends. The CDR3 is 15 amino acids. Germline V gene sequence: CDR1 SEHNR, CDR2 FQNEAQ (reference sequence). CDR3 region: CASSQGQSASYEQYF. In nucleotides, the CDR3 is TGTGCCAGCAGCCAGGGGCAGTCAGCATCCTACGAGCAGTACTTC. Based on the CDR3 plus reference TRBV7-9 and TRBJ2-7, the full variable domain is DTGVSQNPRHKITKRGQNVTFRCDPISEHNRLYWYRQTLGQGPEFLTYFQNEAQLEKSRLLSDRFSAERPKGSFSTLEIQRTEQGDSAMYLCASSQGQSASYEQYFGPGTRLTVT.

This clone turned up a few times. The rearrangement links TRBV9 to TRBJ2-7; 9 bases are shared with TRBD1. Trimming removed 0 bases from V and 1 base from J; junction bases left unmatched: 2. Germline CDR1 is SGDLS and CDR2 is YYNGEE. CDR3 length: 15 amino acids. This chain's CDR3 is CASSVDGTGSYEQYF. DNA for the CDR3: TGTGCCAGCAGCGTAGATGGGACAGGGTCCTACGAGCAGTACTTC.

The rearrangement joins TRBV28 to TRBJ2-7; weak D call: TRBD2 (5 bases). Trimming removed 3 bases from V and 3 bases from J, with 12 bases in between. The CDR3 covers 14 residues. Per the germline V gene, CDR1 is MDHEN and CDR2 is SYDVKM. The chain's CDR3 is CASSFTSADYEQYF. For the CDR3, the DNA is TGTGCCAGCAGTTTTACCTCAGCGGACTACGAGCAGTACTTC.

J is TRBJ2-7 and V is TRBV19; maybe TRBD1 (5 bases). V lost 5 bases to trimming and J lost 6 bases, with 11 bases between them. The CDR3 length is 12 residues. The germline CDR1 and CDR2 sequences are LNHDA and SQIVND (reference sequence). CDR3 sequence reads: CASSLRVGEQYF. DNA for the CDR3: TGTGCCAGTAGTCTCAGGGTGGGCGAGCAGTACTTC.

This clone was counted only a few times. The gene calls are TRBV7-2 and TRBJ1-6; 7 positions agree with TRBD1. CDR1 and CDR2 from the germline V gene are SGHTA and FQGNSA. The V gene end was trimmed by 2 bases and the J gene end by 7 bases; junction bases not matched to a gene: 8. CDR3 size: 16 residues. CDR3 loop: CASSLLRGTVNSPLHF. CDR3 DNA sequence: TGTGCCAGCAGCTTACTTAGGGGGACAGTCAATTCACCCCTCCACTTT. Looking up the rest from reference TRBV7-2 and TRBJ1-6 gives the full variable domain: GAGVSQSPSNKVTEKGKDVELRCDPISGHTALYWYRQSLGQGLEFLIYFQGNSAPDKSGLPSDRFSAERTGGSVSTLTIQRTQQEDSAVYLCASSLLRGTVNSPLHFGNGTRLTVT.

V is TRBV19 and J is TRBJ1-1; D remains unclear. The CDR3 runs 13 residues. Trimming cost V 4 bases and J 1 base, with 7 bases left between them. In germline, CDR1 is LNHDA, CDR2 SQIVND (reference sequence). CDR3 residues: CASSTTANTEAFF. The CDR3 region has the DNA TGTGCCAGTAGTACCACTGCGAACACTGAAGCTTTCTTT. Full variable domain (remainder filled in from reference TRBV19 and TRBJ1-1): DGGITQSPKYLFRKEGQNVTLSCEQNLNHDAMYWYRQDPGQGLRLIYYSQIVNDFQKGDIAEGYSVSREKKESFPLTVTSAQKNPTAFYLCASSTTANTEAFFGQGTRLTVV.

The chain recombines TRBV30 with TRBJ1-4; D ambiguous. The CDR3 is made up of 14 amino acids. V was pared by 0 bases and J by 7 bases, with 12 bases between. The germline CDR1 and CDR2 sequences are GTSNPN and SVGIG (reference sequence). The CDR3 nucleotides read TGTGCCTGGAGTGTTGTACCTACCGGTGAAAAACTGTTTTTT. Encoded protein: CAWSVVPTGEKLFF.

V gene TRBV5-5 combines with J gene TRBJ1-1; 9 nucleotides align to TRBD1. The V segment lost 0 bases and the J segment 0 bases; nucleotides outside the gene matches: 3. CDR1 SGHKS and CDR2 YYEKEE come from the germline V gene (reference sequence). The length of the CDR3 is 16 residues. The CDR3 spells CASSLDRGQLNTEAFF. CDR3 bases: TGTGCCAGCAGCTTGGACAGGGGGCAATTGAACACTGAAGCTTTCTTT.

This chain uses TRBV18 with TRBJ2-1; 9 nucleotides line up with TRBD1. This CDR3 has 14 residues. Germline V lookup: CDR1 KGHSH, CDR2 LQKENI. The V and J ends lost 3 bases and 13 bases, in that order; junction bases with no gene match: 10. The CDR3 nucleotides read TGTGCCAGCTCACCGACCGGGACAGGGTTCCTTCAGTTCTTC. Encoded protein: CASSPTGTGFLQFF.